These T cell receptor beta chains were read from a single sample in a study of monozygotic twins with inflammatory bowel disease. Reprocessing the 5' RACE reads, TCRdb reports a single entry for every CDR3 protein and omits DNA. The sample data list a few hundred thousand distinct CDR3 sequences. Sequencing was carried out using blood. The receptors were sampled from a human donor with ulcerative colitis or Crohn's disease, or a healthy co-twin of an affected twin (not recorded which). CDR3s include the opening cysteine and the closing phenylalanine or tryptophan.

V	J	CDR3
TRBV20-1	TRBJ2-7	CSAQIRQGTYEQYF
TRBV7-9	TRBJ1-2	CASMRLGGNYGYTF
TRBV12-3/TRBV12-4	TRBJ2-1	CASRPGGAYNEQFF
TRBV20-1	TRBJ2-5	CSARSVAETQYF
TRBV28	TRBJ2-3	CASSDRGRTQYF
TRBV20-1	TRBJ1-2	CSARGGLEGYTF
TRBV7-9	TRBJ2-7	CASSFGAHEQYF
TRBV20-1	TRBJ2-1	CSARRVGRGLDEQFF
TRBV6-2/TRBV6-3	TRBJ2-7	CASSYSNDYEQYF
TRBV5-1	TRBJ2-5	CASTLGGTAQETQYF
TRBV11-2	TRBJ2-1	CASSSTRGWMGNEQFF
TRBV5-1	TRBJ2-4	CASSADSEGDIQYF
TRBV6-1	TRBJ2-1	CASRTRDYYNEQFF
TRBV20-1	TRBJ2-5	CSAIGREETQYF
TRBV7-9	TRBJ2-5	CASEGLADQETQYF
TRBV10-2	TRBJ1-5	CASRGDTGNQPQHF
TRBV12-3/TRBV12-4	TRBJ2-3	CASGLIPIGGDRGDADTQYF
TRBV20-1	TRBJ1-4	CSARDLGESNEKLFF
TRBV12-3/TRBV12-4	TRBJ2-3	CASSPGGTQYF
TRBV18	TRBJ1-5	CASSPGQFQNQPQHF
TRBV5-1	TRBJ2-2	CASSLDPGDPTGELFF
TRBV15	TRBJ2-5	CATSRRTGNGETQYF
TRBV7-2	TRBJ1-5	CASSLLSPTDRNQPQHF
TRBV11-2	TRBJ2-2	CASSLSGPGTGELFF
TRBV2	TRBJ1-4	CASSEGTLSGEKLFF
TRBV24-1	TRBJ2-1	CATSEELQGGNEQFF
TRBV3-1	TRBJ2-7	CASSQRDSYEQYF
TRBV6-2/TRBV6-3	TRBJ2-1	CASSYKASPGYNEQFF
TRBV20-1	TRBJ1-5	CSAPKTGTVNQPQHF
TRBV6-2/TRBV6-3	TRBJ1-5	CASRDSNQPQHF
TRBV28	TRBJ2-1	CASSDTGLMSATDEQFF
TRBV5-1	TRBJ1-2	CASSLSGDQYGYTF
TRBV7-8	TRBJ2-2	CASSLDRLGELFF
TRBV12-3/TRBV12-4	TRBJ1-5	CASSSDWGRNQPQHF
TRBV27	TRBJ1-4	CASSRDVGEKLFF
TRBV10-3	TRBJ2-5	CAISAGGEETQYF
TRBV18	TRBJ2-3	CASSPPGGTTTTTDTQYF
TRBV7-9	TRBJ2-1	CASSFTSGVLYNEQFF
TRBV28	TRBJ1-1	CASSHRGQFPEAFF
TRBV5-1	TRBJ2-5	CASSPGTSGIQETQYF